The entry below describes one T cell receptor (beta chain). Its target is unknown. These data are taken from a study of T cell responses to AZD1222 COVID-19 vaccine. Trimming left V 3 bases short and J 6 bases short, with 10 bases between. This CDR3 comprises 13 residues. Per the germline V gene, CDR1 is SGHVS and CDR2 is FQNEAQ. Method: immunoSEQ multiplex PCR; TCRdb's copy keeps in-frame clones and lacks some. The data contain about 150,000 clones, approximately 90% of them singletons. Study-wide points: The breadth and depth of Spike-specific TCRs increased once two AZD1222 doses had been given. The study found vaccine-associated CD4 TCRs spanning spike, dominant at 160-218 and 743-854. Targets within unmutated variant regions were reportedly found for nearly half of spike-specific TCRs.

Sequenced material: peripheral blood, taken on day 0 of AZD1222 vaccination. The chain combines TRBV7-8 with TRBJ2-3; a possible D gene is TRBD2 (5 bases). The source of this sequence is an adult in good health. CDR3 DNA: TGTGCCAGCAGCTTCCGAGGGCCGGATACGCAGTATTTT. It translates to CASSFRGPDTQYF.